Sequencing of this TCR beta chain was carried out in a study of T cells after posttransplantation cyclophosphamide. Trimming cost V 5 bases and J 7 bases; bases outside gene matches: 14. The CDR3 loop spans 16 amino acids. Germline CDR1 reads SGHVS; CDR2 reads FQNEAQ. Produced via immunoSEQ multiplex PCR; TCRdb's table is partial and in-frame only. The data show fewer than 60,000 clones, 85% to 95% seen once. Source material: PBMCs. The sequence derives from a woman younger than 45 in good health and a related stem cell transplant donor. The chain employs TRBV7-8 and TRBJ1-2, with 9 bases identical to TRBD1. The CDR3, as DNA: TGTGCCAGCAGCCCCCGATTACAGGGGGCGCGGAGTGGCTACACCTTC. It encodes CASSPRLQGARSGYTF. Full variable domain (remainder filled in from reference TRBV7-8 and TRBJ1-2): GAGVSQSPRYKVAKRGQDVALRCDPISGHVSLFWYQQALGQGPEFLTYFQNEAQLDKSGLPSDRFFAERPEGSVSTLKIQRTQQEDSAVYLCASSPRLQGARSGYTFGSGTRLTVV.